This is a list of T cell receptor beta chains from one sample in a study of CD4 T cells in relation to SARS-CoV-2 and coronaviruses. Repertoires were generated with immunoSEQ multiplex PCR, while TCRdb's copy carries only in-frame clones and drops some. The sample contains 17,000 or so clones, about 80% of which appear only once. No antigen has been assigned to these receptors. What was sequenced was CD4+ T cells from PBMCs, cultured in vitro. The receptors derive from a human donor in good health. Each CDR3 is given with its conserved first and last residue. A D gene is named only where the DNA matches it firmly. Only part of the rows carry a size: once, few, many, or a class if the clone is expanded.

TRBV6-2/TRBV6-3	.	TRBJ2-1	TRBD2	TGTGCCAGCAGTTATAGAAGCGGGAGCTTGAGAGTGAAGAATGAGCAGTTCTTC	CASSYRSGSLRVKNEQFF
TRBV10-3	once	TRBJ2-2	TRBD1	TGTGCCATCAGCACACCAACCGGGACAGGGCCCGGGGAGCTGTTTTTT	CAISTPTGTGPGELFF
TRBV5-4	.	TRBJ2-1	TRBD2	TGTGCCAGCAGCTTGACTAGCGGCAGCTCCTACAATGAGCAGTTCTTC	CASSLTSGSSYNEQFF
TRBV18	.	TRBJ1-2	.	TGTGCCAGCTCACCAACGGACATTAACTATGGCTACACCTTC	CASSPTDINYGYTF
TRBV28	.	TRBJ1-2	.	TGTGCCAGCAGTTTGTCTGTTAACAACTATGGCTACACCTTC	CASSLSVNNYGYTF
TRBV2	few	TRBJ2-2	.	TGTGCCAGCAGGGCGGACACCACCGGGGAGCTGTTTTTT	CASRADTTGELFF
TRBV7-2	once	TRBJ2-7	.	TGTGCCAGCAGCCCCCAAAGAGGATACGAGCAGTACTTC	CASSPQRGYEQYF
TRBV4-2	few	TRBJ2-3	.	TGTGCCAGCAGCCAAGATATCGTCAGAAAGGATACGCAGTATTTT	CASSQDIVRKDTQYF
TRBV5-1	few	TRBJ1-1	TRBD1	TGCGCCAGCAGCTGGGGACAGTTGGAGACTGAAGCTTTCTTT	CASSWGQLETEAFF
TRBV6-5	.	TRBJ1-2	TRBD1	TGTGCCAGCAAAGACAGGGTCTCTAACTATGGCTACACCTTC	CASKDRVSNYGYTF
TRBV19	.	TRBJ2-7	.	TGTGCCACCTCTCTCCGGGTCTATCCCGCCTACGAGCAGTACTTC	CATSLRVYPAYEQYF
TRBV6-6	.	TRBJ1-5	.	TGTGCCAGCGTACTGGGGGGGCAGGGTCAGCCCCAGCATTTT	CASVLGGQGQPQHF
TRBV30	.	TRBJ1-6	TRBD1	TGTGCCTGGAGTCCCCGACAGGGTATGGATTCACCCCTCCACTTT	CAWSPRQGMDSPLHF
TRBV28	.	TRBJ2-5	.	TGTGCCAGCAGTTTTTCCTGGATAATCAGGGGCCCCTCCCAAGAGACCCAGTACTTC	CASSFSWIIRGPSQETQYF
TRBV14	.	TRBJ1-4	.	TGTGCCAGCAGCCAATCGGTGCGTGAAAAACTGTTTTTT	CASSQSVREKLFF
TRBV5-1	.	TRBJ2-5	.	TGCGCCAGCAAAGGGGGGGGCCTAGAGTTGGAGACCCAGTACTTC	CASKGGGLELETQYF
TRBV24-1	.	TRBJ2-7	.	TGTGCCACCAGTTTGTCGGGTTCCCACGAGCAGTACTTC	CATSLSGSHEQYF
TRBV27	.	TRBJ2-7	.	TGTGCCAGCAGTTTATCAACCCCTCAGGGACATCGGTACTTC	CASSLSTPQGHRYF
TRBV12-3/TRBV12-4	.	TRBJ2-1	TRBD1	TGTGCCAGCAGCCCCGCACCGGACAGGGATCAGTTCTTC	CASSPAPDRDQFF
TRBV27	once	TRBJ1-2	TRBD1	TGTGCCAGCACCCCGACAGGGTATATCTATGGCTACACCTTC	CASTPTGYIYGYTF
TRBV3-1/TRBV3-2	.	TRBJ1-2	TRBD1	TGTGCCAGCAGCAAAGCAGCTCGGGGACAGGGGGCAAGTGGCTACACCTTC	CASSKAARGQGASGYTF
TRBV24-1	.	TRBJ2-5	TRBD1	TGTGCCACCAGTGATGGACAGGGTACGATAGAGACCCAGTACTTC	CATSDGQGTIETQYF
TRBV7-9	.	TRBJ2-1	.	TGTGCCAGCAGCTTTGGGGAATCCTACAATGAGCAGTTCTTC	CASSFGESYNEQFF
TRBV2	.	TRBJ2-1	.	TGTGCCAGCAGGTCCTGGCCACGGGAGCAGTTCTTC	CASRSWPREQFF
TRBV10-3	.	TRBJ2-5	.	TGTGCCATCAGTGAGGGGACGGAGACCCAGTACTTC	CAISEGTETQYF
TRBV25-1	.	TRBJ1-1	.	TGTGCCAGCGAAAACATAGCAGGGAAGAACACTGAAGCTTTCTTT	CASENIAGKNTEAFF
TRBV29-1	medium-sized	TRBJ1-2	.	TGCAGCGTTCTTTCCCGGGAAGGACGCTACACCTTC	CSVLSREGRYTF
TRBV7-9	.	TRBJ2-7	.	TGTGCCAGCAGCTCCAAGACGGGTTACGAGCAGTACTTC	CASSSKTGYEQYF
TRBV5-4	.	TRBJ1-4	TRBD1	TGTGCCAGCAGCTCCAACAGGGGGCTGGATGAAAAACTGTTTTTT	CASSSNRGLDEKLFF
TRBV21-1	.	TRBJ2-7	.	TGTGCCAGCAGAGTAGGGCAGGGTGGGGACGAGCAGTACTTC	CASRVGQGGDEQYF
TRBV29-1	.	TRBJ1-1	.	TGCAGCGTTGGTCGACCTCTGAACACTGAAGCTTTCTTT	CSVGRPLNTEAFF
TRBV11-2	.	TRBJ2-7	.	TGTGCCAGCAGCTTACAGGGGGAGCAGTACTTC	CASSLQGEQYF
TRBV5-4	few	TRBJ2-3	TRBD2	TGTGCCAGCAGCTTGGCCGGTGGGGGAGGGACCACAGATACGCAGTATTTT	CASSLAGGGGTTDTQYF
TRBV3-1/TRBV3-2	.	TRBJ1-1	TRBD1	TGTGCCAGCAGCCGGCGAGGGGGCACGAACACTGAAGCTTTCTTT	CASSRRGGTNTEAFF
TRBV7-3	medium-sized	TRBJ2-2	.	TGTGCCAGCAGCCCCTACTTGAACACCGGGGAGCTGTTTTTT	CASSPYLNTGELFF
TRBV3-1/TRBV3-2	.	TRBJ2-5	.	TGTGCCAGCAGCCTCCGCCGGGAGACCCAGTACTTC	CASSLRRETQYF
TRBV18	.	TRBJ1-1	TRBD1	TGTGCCACGACGGGGACAGGGGGCGAAAACACTGAAGCTTTCTTT	CATTGTGGENTEAFF
TRBV9	.	TRBJ1-3	.	TGTGCCAGCAGCGTAGCAGTAAGGAACTCTGGAAACACCATATATTTT	CASSVAVRNSGNTIYF
TRBV2	.	TRBJ1-2	TRBD1	TGTGCCAGCAGTGGTTCAGGGGGCGCCGGCTACACCTTC	CASSGSGGAGYTF
TRBV28	.	TRBJ2-2	.	TGTGCCAGCAGTCCCCTAGCGCCTACCGGGGAGCTGTTTTTT	CASSPLAPTGELFF
TRBV30	.	TRBJ1-5	TRBD1	TGTGCCTGGAGTACCGGGACAGGGGGAGGTCAGCCCCAGCATTTT	CAWSTGTGGGQPQHF
TRBV27	.	TRBJ2-1	.	TGTGCCAGCAGTTCCTCAAGGGGGGGTTCCTACAATGAGCAGTTCTTC	CASSSSRGGSYNEQFF